Detailed here is one TCR beta chain. This clone was picked up a small number of times. Its binding antigen is unknown. No much larger clone is present one base from it, and per-base qualities are unavailable. TCR CDR3 regions were amplified from genomic DNA by multiplex PCR using the deep immunoSEQ assay. Genomic DNA extracted from each cell subset was distributed evenly over all wells of several immunoSEQ 96-well plates, and each plate served as one replicate. For sorted subsets, each replicate PCR was loaded with roughly 200 ng genomic DNA, equivalent to 25,000 to 35,000 T cell genomes. Purified libraries were measured with a Qubit 3.0 fluorometer, size-checked on a Bioanalyzer 2100, and measured again with the KAPA Library Quantification kit. Each immunoSEQ 96-well plate was sequenced on its own single-read 150-cycle Illumina NextSeq 550 flow cell. The source study handled its data this way. Because the immunoSEQ output held only junctional sequences and lacked quality scores, the filtering could not match the filtering applied to full-length reads. To assign V/J genes and CDR3, sequences were annotated using PyIR, a Python wrapper for IgBLAST v1.9, with IMGT germline references. Reads with weak V/J assignments (E-value above 1e-6), missing CDR3, stop codons, out-of-frame junctions, or ambiguous translated residues were removed. V3J clonotypes were defined as sequences sharing an identical inferred V gene, J gene, and CDR3 amino acid sequence. The percentage overlap between two repertoires was calculated by dividing the number of shared unique clonotypes by the size of the smaller repertoire. RTK rarefaction, the Chao1 estimator, and Recon v2.1 estimates of unobserved clonotypes were used to assess repertoire richness. Generation probabilities for all TCRbeta clonotypes obtained by the gDNA method from a handful of donors were computed using OLGA. The table comes from immuneACCESS by way of TCRdb, which keeps in-frame sequences with V and J called. Part of the clones is missing from these tables; in studies checked, under half for an unresolved V gene and the rest for unknown reasons. Clone size and V and J calls were adopted from that table, with D and trimming inferred from the DNA. Here the sample has about 1.1 million clones; 70% to 85% occur a single time. Roughly 0.83% of the sample goes to the ten largest clones.

The donors were healthy, HIV-negative adults who had no recently reported acute infections or vaccinations. All donors were Caucasian adults living in Nashville, Tennessee, USA. Magnetic negative selection was used to enrich CD4+ T cells, after which naive cells were positively selected on CD45RA and the negative fraction became the memory subset. Blood was obtained by leukapheresis, after which PBMCs were separated by Ficoll-Histopaque density gradient centrifugation and cryopreserved in liquid nitrogen vapor phase. Purity and quantity of every magnetically sorted T cell population were checked by analytical flow cytometry. Genomic DNA was isolated from every sorted fraction and measured by UV absorbance on a Nanodrop 2000c. The data are from a study of shared clonotypes between healthy human individuals (TCRdb year 2020). For context, the study as a whole: A few men and a couple of women, aged 18 to 49 years, made up the cohort. For each donor, CD4 naive and CD4 memory were each run on three plates, CD8 naive on two plates, and CD8 memory on one plate. Blood TCR repertoires of a handful of healthy adults were deeply sequenced to estimate repertoire size and the extent of clonotype sharing between individuals. Libraries were prepared and TCR repertoires were sequenced by different laboratories using diverse techniques, in order to increase sequencing depth and limit assay-specific biases. Leukapheresis yielded between about 0.94 and 9.5 billion PBMCs per donor. What the research found in general, with its limitations: Clonotypes shared by all four sorted-subset donors showed higher generation probabilities than non-shared clonotypes. Sampling was restricted to blood, and TCR repertoires in tissue are likely to differ from TCR repertoires in blood. Across several donors, around 5% of naive CD4, more than 3% of naive CD8, under 2.5% of memory CD4, and 0.4% to 0.45% of memory CD8 clonotypes were shared. Estimated clonotype richness was generally larger for naive than for memory subsets. Pairwise subsampling indicated that sequencing depth was expected to affect the degree of clonotype sharing among donors. The genetic and exposure-history diversity represented was limited by the small number of donors. Rarefaction of sorted-subset datasets indicated incomplete sequencing despite the large sequencing depth.

After removal of 4 bases from V and 3 bases from J, the junction retains 2 bases not matched to a gene. From the cysteine up to the phenylalanine, the CDR3 has a length of 13 residues. Of all the DNA, just the CDR3 is kept, 39 bases in frame from base 1. As encoded in the germline V gene, CDR1 is MDHEN while CDR2 is SYDVKM. Recombination linked TRBV28 to TRBJ1-2; 7 of the junction bases match TRBD1. Sequencing input: memory CD4+ T cells from PBMCs. What this sample's cell subset or site label stands for: CD45RA-negative fraction. The receptor's source is a man aged 18 to 30 in good health. Some clones in this sample may be carry-over from other donors' samples. The DNA sequence is as follows: TGTGCCAGCAGTTCGGGACAGTACTATGGCTACACCTTC. Its coded protein is CASSSGQYYGYTF.